This is a list of T cell receptor beta chains from one sample in a study of blood T cell repertoires in COVID-19. TCRdb's copy holds only in-frame clones and misses some; the assay was immunoSEQ multiplex PCR. The sample yields some 69,000 clones, nearly 80% seen once. The specimen sequenced was peripheral blood. These receptors all stem from a human donor in a cohort sampled during active COVID-19. CDR3s include the opening cysteine and the closing phenylalanine or tryptophan. The listing skips clone size in some rows; elsewhere it reads once, few, many or a size class.

V gene	J gene	clone size	CDR3 protein
TRBV20-1	TRBJ1-4	few	CSASRDSPKSGEKLFF
TRBV3-1/TRBV3-2	TRBJ2-3	.	CASSQLAGADTQYF
TRBV5-1	TRBJ1-1	few	CASSFLDWSTEAFF
TRBV9	TRBJ2-5	.	CASSVVSGFQETQYF
TRBV7-8	TRBJ2-1	.	CASSLGTSGSYNEQFF
TRBV28	TRBJ2-7	.	CASRKPGLAYEQYF
TRBV3-1/TRBV3-2	TRBJ1-5	.	CASSQGAYSNQPQHF
TRBV4-1	TRBJ1-4	.	CASSQDRQGIATNEKLFF
TRBV27	TRBJ1-5	few	CASSLQGGEQPQHF
TRBV19	TRBJ2-7	.	CASSAQGGLHEQYF
TRBV7-8	TRBJ2-5	.	CASSFGGPRQETQYF
TRBV28	TRBJ1-5	.	CASSSGGQPQHF
TRBV15	TRBJ2-7	.	CATSRGSTGNEQYF
TRBV14	TRBJ2-7	.	CASSPRTSGRLYEQYF
TRBV30	TRBJ1-5	.	CAWSVPWGEQGALQPPARNQPQHF
TRBV19	TRBJ1-2	.	CASSSRTGVNYGYTF
TRBV18	TRBJ2-3	.	CASSPGTGWTDTQYF
TRBV5-1	TRBJ2-5	.	CASSSGQASGSKTQYF
TRBV28	TRBJ2-5	.	CASSLGQQSETQYF
TRBV6-1	TRBJ2-1	.	CASSARQLATSLYNEQFF
TRBV7-9	TRBJ2-2	.	CASSPAWTGNTGELFF
TRBV19	TRBJ2-6	.	CASSIASGSGANVLTF
TRBV7-2	TRBJ2-3	.	CASSLGRTSADTQYF
TRBV6-5	TRBJ2-1	many	CASSYSRGKHEQFF
TRBV7-2	TRBJ2-2	.	CASSLSAVVKELFF
TRBV2	TRBJ2-7	.	CASSVRTSGRRGHEQYF
TRBV28	TRBJ2-1	once	CASSLSGGANFGEQFF
TRBV5-6	TRBJ1-5	.	CASSLSGGGLSNQPQHF
TRBV27	TRBJ2-7	.	CASSFGGVRGGPYEQYF
TRBV2	TRBJ1-4	many	CASLVSGNEKLFF
TRBV10-3	TRBJ1-2	.	CAISEEGGYTF
TRBV23-1	TRBJ2-3	.	CASIPGQIPGLAGVRGTDTQYF
TRBV11-3	TRBJ2-3	.	CASSARTGGGTDTQYF
TRBV25-1	TRBJ2-2	.	CASRPEAGELFF
TRBV28	TRBJ2-1	.	CASLRESSYNEQFF